This TCR beta chain is from a study of identical twins. This clonotype was seen a few times. MiXCR, run by TCRdb on the 5' RACE reads, gives a single entry per CDR3 protein. The sample lists nearly 200,000 distinct CDR3 sequences, about 16% seen once, with 40% to 45% in the top ten. After removal of 5 bases from V and 5 bases from J, the junction contained 8 bases not matched to a gene. From germline, CDR1 is SNHLY and CDR2 FYNNEI. The CDR3 runs 16 residues. These data were also filed under a second study, of T cells expressing NK-cell markers.

Sequenced material: CD8+ T cells sorted from blood. The source of this sequence is a woman younger than 30 in good health. The chain recombines TRBV2 with TRBJ1-4; 10 bases agree with TRBD1. The CDR3 DNA sequence: TGTGCCAGCAGTACCGAAAGGACAGGGGGGAATGAAAAACTGTTTTTT. Amino acids: CASSTERTGGNEKLFF.